Listed below are T cell receptor beta chains from one sample, sequenced in a study of T-cell memory formation after mild COVID-19. One entry per CDR3 protein results from TCRdb running MiXCR on the 5' RACE reads. This sample has 350,000 to 450,000 distinct CDR3 sequences, with more than 20% found just once. Sequences were obtained from PBMCs or a T cell subset sorted from them (not recorded which). These receptors were obtained from an adult woman who had mild COVID-19 (a few samples of this study predate the infection). Cell type and time point are not known. Both conserved end residues are part of each CDR3. D genes are given only for firm matches. Clone size is shown for a subset of rows, as once, few, many or a class of expanded clone.

CDR3: CSAGQGSYGYTF
DNA: TGCAGTGCCGGACAGGGGTCCTATGGCTACACCTTC
D: TRBD1
J: TRBJ1-2
V: TRBV20-1
size: NA

CDR3: CASAATAGATTDTQYF
DNA: TGCGCCAGCGCCGCTACAGCGGGGGCGACCACAGATACGCAGTATTTT
D: TRBD2
J: TRBJ2-3
V: TRBV5-1
size: once

CDR3: CASTPSGVGETQYF
DNA: TGTGCCAGCACCCCTAGCGGGGTGGGAGAGACCCAGTACTTC
D: TRBD2
J: TRBJ2-5
V: TRBV12-3/TRBV12-4
size: NA

CDR3: CASSLDPSFVETQYF
DNA: TGTGCCAGCAGCTTAGACCCTAGCTTCGTAGAGACCCAGTACTTC
D: NA
J: TRBJ2-5
V: TRBV7-8
size: NA

CDR3: CASSWTGEGETQYF
DNA: TGCGCCAGCAGCTGGACAGGGGAGGGAGAGACCCAGTACTTC
D: TRBD1
J: TRBJ2-5
V: TRBV5-1
size: few

CDR3: CASSQVRGAYGYTF
DNA: TGTGCCAGCAGCCAAGTGAGGGGCGCCTATGGCTACACCTTC
D: NA
J: TRBJ1-2
V: TRBV3-1
size: few

CDR3: CASSQVGKLYEQYF
DNA: TGCGCCAGCAGCCAAGTAGGGAAACTCTACGAGCAGTACTTC
D: NA
J: TRBJ2-7
V: TRBV4-1
size: NA

CDR3: CASSFQVGVGGELFF
DNA: TGTGCCAGCAGCTTCCAAGTCGGGGTTGGCGGGGAGCTGTTTTTT
D: NA
J: TRBJ2-2
V: TRBV7-2
size: NA

CDR3: CSASPSGDTSYEQYF
DNA: TGCAGTGCAAGCCCATCCGGGGACACAAGCTACGAGCAGTACTTC
D: NA
J: TRBJ2-7
V: TRBV20-1
size: NA

CDR3: CASRLPSKVQGYGYTF
DNA: TGTGCCAGTAGATTACCCTCGAAAGTTCAGGGCTATGGCTACACCTTC
D: NA
J: TRBJ1-2
V: TRBV19
size: few

CDR3: CASSARQYSADTQYF
DNA: TGTGCCAGCAGCGCCCGACAGTATTCGGCAGATACGCAGTATTTT
D: NA
J: TRBJ2-3
V: TRBV7-9
size: few

CDR3: CATSEIKTGQGENTEAFF
DNA: TGTGCCACCAGTGAGATTAAGACGGGACAGGGGGAGAACACTGAAGCTTTCTTT
D: TRBD1
J: TRBJ1-1
V: TRBV24-1
size: NA

CDR3: CASKESSYNEQFF
DNA: TGTGCCAGCAAAGAGAGCTCCTACAATGAGCAGTTCTTC
D: NA
J: TRBJ2-1
V: TRBV28
size: few

CDR3: CASSTTSEQFF
DNA: TGTGCCAGCAGCACAACTAGCGAGCAGTTCTTC
D: NA
J: TRBJ2-1
V: TRBV11-3
size: NA

CDR3: CASLAGGGNEQFF
DNA: TGTGCCAGTCTAGCGGGAGGGGGCAATGAGCAGTTCTTC
D: TRBD2
J: TRBJ2-1
V: TRBV7-9
size: NA

CDR3: CASSQVPLAGGRYTGELFF
DNA: TGTGCCAGCAGCCAAGTTCCCCTAGCGGGAGGCCGCTACACCGGGGAGCTGTTTTTT
D: TRBD2
J: TRBJ2-2
V: TRBV3-1
size: NA

CDR3: CASSSRADTGELFF
DNA: TGCGCCAGCAGCTCTCGGGCCGACACCGGGGAGCTGTTTTTT
D: NA
J: TRBJ2-2
V: TRBV5-1
size: NA

CDR3: CASSQGGMETQYF
DNA: TGCGCCAGCAGCCAGGGTGGAATGGAGACCCAGTACTTC
D: NA
J: TRBJ2-5
V: TRBV4-1
size: NA

CDR3: CASSLVGGHNSYEQYF
DNA: TGTGCCAGCAGCTTAGTTGGGGGACATAACTCCTACGAGCAGTACTTC
D: NA
J: TRBJ2-7
V: TRBV7-6
size: few

CDR3: CSARGKIGQGTYEQYF
DNA: TGCAGTGCTAGAGGAAAAATCGGACAGGGGACCTACGAGCAGTACTTC
D: TRBD1
J: TRBJ2-7
V: TRBV20-1
size: many

CDR3: CASSPPEGRAYNEQFF
DNA: TGTGCCAGCAGCCCCCCTGAGGGGAGGGCATACAATGAGCAGTTCTTC
D: TRBD2
J: TRBJ2-1
V: TRBV9
size: few

CDR3: CASSSGTGTDTQYF
DNA: TGTGCCAGCTCCTCCGGGACAGGCACAGATACGCAGTATTTT
D: TRBD1
J: TRBJ2-3
V: TRBV18
size: NA

CDR3: CASSSAGGRSSYNEQFF
DNA: TGTGCCAGCAGCTCCGCTGGAGGGCGGAGCTCCTACAATGAGCAGTTCTTC
D: NA
J: TRBJ2-1
V: TRBV7-6
size: NA

CDR3: CASSPNLGPGAEAFF
DNA: TGTGCCAGCAGCCCAAACCTCGGGCCCGGCGCTGAAGCTTTCTTT
D: NA
J: TRBJ1-1
V: TRBV14
size: NA

CDR3: CASSGTGDINEQFF
DNA: TGCGCCAGCAGTGGGACAGGGGATATAAATGAGCAGTTCTTC
D: TRBD1
J: TRBJ2-1
V: TRBV10-2
size: NA

CDR3: CATSDPRQRADTQYF
DNA: TGTGCCACCAGTGACCCGCGTCAAAGAGCGGATACGCAGTATTTT
D: NA
J: TRBJ2-3
V: TRBV24-1
size: NA